This TCR beta chain stems from a study of blood T cell repertoires in COVID-19. Across the whole study: In each case, the material was cDNA or gDNA derived from T cells, B-cell-depleted T cells, or PBMCs.

Germline lookup yields CDR1 SNHLY and CDR2 FYNNEI. The CDR3 totals 14 residues. Losses at the gene ends were 9 bases for V and 6 bases for J; bases not matched to a gene: 12. Original processing notes: Quantification of nucleated cells was approximated via reference gene primer amplification. Sequencing used immunoSEQ multiplex PCR; TCRdb keeps in-frame clones, though not all of them. The DNA was the basis for D and trimming; V, J and clone size are from that table. The repertoire holds over 250,000 clones, with 83% as singletons. The clonotype comes from a woman aged 50 to 60 who had recovered from COVID-19. This chain connects TRBV2 to TRBJ2-7; 9 bases are a match to TRBD1. The sample comprised peripheral blood. The CDR3 coding sequence is TGTGCCAGTACCACGGACAGGGGTTGGGGCGAGCAGTACTTC. It yields the protein CASTTDRGWGEQYF.